This TCR beta chain was sequenced in a study of pediatric ulcerative colitis (dated by TCRdb to between 2018 and 2021). Describing the broader study: Of the ulcerative colitis patients, roughly seven had pancolitis and two had left-sided colitis, and histology in every patient was consistent with ulcerative colitis. Nine newly diagnosed, treatment-naive pediatric ulcerative colitis patients and a few non-IBD control children each provided paired blood and rectal samples. By Pediatric Ulcerative Colitis Activity Index, mild disease was classified in a couple of patients, moderate disease in four and acute severe colitis in three. Overall study results and their limits: Because repertoires came from total lymphocyte DNA, patterns in rare subsets such as regulatory T cells may not be reflected. Significantly higher autologous blood-rectal clonal overlap was found in ulcerative colitis patients than in controls, which suggested increased T cell trafficking to inflamed tissue. Features of the rectal repertoire distinguished controls, mild-moderate colitis patients and acute severe colitis patients, and in acute severe colitis, rectal diversity was reduced because of clonal expansions. A couple of rectal CDR3 clonotypes were detected in all ulcerative colitis patients and were not detected in any of the controls. Rectal pinch biopsies may have included blood-derived T cells, especially in patients with overt colitis. The healthy control group was small, consisting of only a handful of individuals. For technical reasons, blood samples from a couple of patients gave substantially fewer templates, and these samples were excluded from the blood-rectal overlap analysis.

For this clone: It lacks a known antigen. No per-base quality is available; no much larger clone lies one base away.

At the junction V is shortened by 2 bases and J by 2 bases, with 7 bases in between. The CDR3 covers 13 residues, taking in both the cysteine and the phenylalanine. The read is trimmed to its CDR3 DNA, 39 bases read in frame from base 1. CDR1 and CDR2 (SGHRS, YFSETQ) derive from the germline V gene. Rearranged CDR3 beta regions were amplified from genomic DNA with multiplex V and J primers using the immunoSEQ TRB Survey service. To keep depth equal across samples, survey-level sequencing depth of up to 500,000 reads per sample was applied. Libraries were purified and pooled, and sequencing was performed on Illumina technology. In the authors' own workflow: Productive clonality, sample overlap, pairwise scatters, CDR3 beta length, V/D/J gene usage and productiveness were all assessed with the immunoSEQ online tools. Alongside Shannon and Simpson indices, calculated diversity was computed as the number of unique rearrangements divided by total templates, multiplied by 100. Principal component analysis was performed on Z-score normalized data with the R prcomp function and the ggbiplot package. Morisita's index was used to quantify blood-rectal clonal overlap within each subject. TCRdb stores this immuneACCESS table with in-frame sequences only. Part of the clones is absent; in the studies checked, under half of the shortfall reflects unresolved V genes, and no reason is known for the rest. The V and J calls and clone size were taken over from that table, and D and trimming were inferred from the DNA. The sample has around 40,000 clones on record, 60% to 75% of them singletons. Clones ranked in the top ten supply approximately 9% of the sample.

During colonoscopy, one to two rectal pinch biopsies were obtained for research purposes. Before the diagnostic colonoscopy, none of the ulcerative colitis patients had been given any immunosuppressive medication. Rectal biopsies were digested with proteinase K before DNA isolation. The Wizard kit (Promega) was used to extract genomic DNA from blood and intestinal samples. Sample: gut tissue. The receptor was derived from a boy aged 10-17 years with severe ulcerative colitis. The chain joins TRBV5-1 to TRBJ2-5; D gene: possibly TRBD1, on 5 matching bases. The CDR3 in this case is CASSLRQQETQYF. The nucleotide sequence is given as TGCGCCAGCAGCTTAAGACAGCAAGAGACCCAGTACTTC.